The next 8 T cell receptor beta chains were all read from a single sample in a study of shared clonotypes between healthy human individuals. Here immunoSEQ multiplex PCR was the method, and the copy in TCRdb shows in-frame clones only, minus some. This sample has some 470,000 clones, with 76% found just once. Sequencing was performed on PBMCs. Every receptor here comes from a woman in her forties in good health. Some clones in this sample may be carry-over from other donors' samples.

This chain links TRBV7-3 with TRBJ2-1; 12 bases are a match to TRBD2. Unmatched junction bases numbered 12, after V lost 5 bases and J lost 7 bases. Germline V CDR1 and CDR2: SGHTA, FQGTGA. The CDR3 spans 17 residues. The CDR3 region is CASSRRALAGGQNEQFF. The CDR3 region has the DNA TGTGCCAGCAGCCGCCGGGCCCTAGCGGGAGGGCAGAATGAGCAGTTCTTC.

In its sample, this clone was seen a few times. The chain links TRBV19 to TRBJ1-1, with D perhaps matching TRBD1 (6 bases). V was trimmed by 5 bases and J by 9 bases, leaving 13 bases between them. This CDR3 has 12 amino acids. Germline V gene sequence: CDR1 LNHDA, CDR2 SQIVND (reference sequence). The CDR3 bases are TGTGCCAGTAGTGCCGAGGGGGGGCAAGCTTTCTTT. It specifies CASSAEGGQAFF. Variable domain in full (rest from reference TRBV19 and TRBJ1-1): DGGITQSPKYLFRKEGQNVTLSCEQNLNHDAMYWYRQDPGQGLRLIYYSQIVNDFQKGDIAEGYSVSREKKESFPLTVTSAQKNPTAFYLCASSAEGGQAFFGQGTRLTVV.

This clone was observed at least ten times. The same CDR3 is also encoded by other DNA sequences in this sample. The chain joins TRBV5-4 to TRBJ1-3, with 7 bases that match TRBD1. Germline assignment: CDR1 SGHNT and CDR2 YYREEE (reference sequence). There are 15 residues in the CDR3. Trimming cost V 0 bases and J 0 bases; bases outside gene matches: 0. This chain's CDR3 is CASSLAGGSGNTIYF. CDR3 DNA: TGTGCCAGCAGCTTGGCAGGGGGCTCTGGAAACACCATATATTTT.

This clone was detected only once. This rearrangement joins TRBV28 to TRBJ2-7; possibly TRBD2 for D (6 bases). CDR3 length equals 15 residues. V was shortened by 6 bases and J by 5 bases, with 20 bases between the two germline ends. The germline CDR1 and CDR2 sequences are MDHEN and SYDVKM. The CDR3 nucleotides are TGTGCCAGCAGCGACCTAGCGCGGAGTCCAGACGAGCAGTACTTC. Protein product: CASSDLARSPDEQYF.

The J gene is TRBJ2-1, the V gene TRBV4-2; D is perhaps TRBD2 (6 bases). The germline gives CDR1 LGHNA, CDR2 YNFKEQ. The CDR3 length is 17 residues. Trimming took 1 base from V and 2 from J, leaving 15 bases between them. The CDR3 coding sequence is TGTGCCAGCAGCCAAGTGTCCAGCGGGTCCACCTACAATGAGCAGTTCTTC. Translation: CASSQVSSGSTYNEQFF.

The gene calls are TRBV5-4 and TRBJ2-5, with a weak D call TRBD2 (6 bases). V gave up 5 bases and J gave up 5 bases, with 19 bases separating them. The CDR3 covers 15 residues. Germline CDR1 reads SGHNT; CDR2 reads YYREEE (reference sequence). CDR3 in amino acids: CASRRVGGSSETQYF. In nucleotides, the CDR3 is TGTGCCAGCAGACGGGTTGGGGGGAGCTCGGAGACCCAGTACTTC.

The chain employs TRBV7-3 and TRBJ2-7, with D unclear. CDR3 length: 13 amino acids. Germline V lookup: CDR1 SGHTA, CDR2 FQGTGA. V shed 3 bases and J shed 6 bases, with 12 bases lying between them. The DNA for the CDR3 is TGTGCCAGCAGCTTTGATATGGGCCTCGAGCAGTACTTC. It yields the protein CASSFDMGLEQYF.

The chain employs TRBV19 and TRBJ1-2; D gene uncertain. Germline values: CDR1 LNHDA, CDR2 SQIVND (reference sequence). The CDR3 runs to 15 residues. V lost 1 base and J 6 bases, leaving 15 bases between the germline ends. The CDR3 region has the DNA TGTGCCAGTAGTATAGGGACCTCCTCGGCGGATGGCTACACCTTC. This sequence encodes CASSIGTSSADGYTF.